Following are 18 T cell receptor beta chains from one sample sequenced in a study of blood T cells in healthy people across ages. Using a J-beta primer mix together with a sample-barcoded 5' primer, a second PCR was run for roughly 6 to 12 cycles. Each CDR3 protein gets one entry after TCRdb re-called the 5' RACE reads with MiXCR. Of 750,000 to 950,000 distinct CDR3 sequences listed, 25% to 30% are singletons. These data also featured in a second study, about T cells of mothers and their children.

Sequenced input: blood. The receptors were gathered from a woman aged 40-49 years in good health.

This clonotype has a handful of counts. The chain recombines TRBV7-9 with TRBJ2-7, with D possibly being TRBD1 or TRBD2 (6 bases each). The CDR3 totals 16 residues. The germline V gene encodes CDR1 SEHNR and CDR2 FQNEAQ (reference sequence). Trimming removed 3 bases at V and 6 bases at J, with 21 bases between. The CDR3 DNA reads TGTGCCAGCAGCTTTCTTCAGTGGGGACAAGCGGGCGAGCAGTACTTC. Translated, it gives CASSFLQWGQAGEQYF.

This clonotype was observed many times. The rearrangement joins TRBV5-1 to TRBJ2-5; 8 nucleotides align to TRBD2. The CDR3 extends over 15 amino acids. V lost 5 bases and J lost 6; bases outside the gene matches: 12. Germline assignment: CDR1 SGHRS and CDR2 YFSETQ. The CDR3, as DNA: TGCGCCAGCAGAATTAGCGGGGACGACACCCAGACCCAGTACTTC. Translating it yields CASRISGDDTQTQYF.

This clonotype was seen repeatedly, ten times or more. V is TRBV12-3 or TRBV12-4 and J is TRBJ2-7, with a tentative D call TRBD2 (5 bases). V was cut by 1 base and J by 5 bases, with 12 bases left in between. The CDR3 has 14 amino acids. CDR3 bases: TGTGCCAGCAGTTTAGAGAGAGGGCTGGACGAGCAGTACTTC. Translation: CASSLERGLDEQYF.

This chain connects TRBV4-3 to TRBJ2-7; TRBD2 aligns across 9 bases. Germline V gene data show CDR1 as LGHNA and CDR2 as YSLEER. The CDR3 spans 16 residues. J lost 5 bases, V lost 4 bases, and 12 bases had no gene match. The CDR3 nucleotides read TGCGCCAGCAGCCTCACGAAGCGGGGGGATAAAAACGAGCAGTACTTC. Translating gives CASSLTKRGDKNEQYF.

This chain links TRBV11-2 with TRBJ1-1, with a tentative D call TRBD1 (5 bases). V lost 5 bases to trimming and J lost 5 bases, with 18 bases between them. Per the germline V gene, CDR1 is SGHAT and CDR2 is FQNNGV. CDR3 length: 15 amino acids. The CDR3 nucleotides read TGTGCCAGCAGCAAGACCCAGGGTTCATGGACTGAAGCTTTCTTT. Encoded protein: CASSKTQGSWTEAFF.

V usage is TRBV30 and J usage is TRBJ2-2; the D gene is possibly TRBD1 (6 bases). Germline loops: CDR1 GTSNPN, CDR2 SVGIG (reference sequence). The ends were cut back, 4 bases at V and 3 bases at J, with 6 bases in the middle. The length of the CDR3 is 12 residues. The CDR3 is CAWTGDTGELFF. CDR3 nucleotide sequence: TGTGCCTGGACAGGGGACACCGGGGAGCTGTTTTTT.

The chain recombines TRBV6-2 or TRBV6-3 with TRBJ2-1; D possibly corresponds to TRBD2 (7 bases). CDR3 size: 16 residues. The ends were cut back, 1 base at V and 8 bases at J, with 18 bases in the middle. Germline CDR1 and CDR2: MNHEY and SVGEGT. Here the CDR3 reads CASSYFWGGPSDEQFF. The CDR3 DNA is TGTGCCAGCAGTTACTTTTGGGGGGGCCCCTCGGATGAGCAGTTCTTC.

This rearrangement joins TRBV10-3 to TRBJ1-5; a possible D gene is TRBD1 (5 bases). The V end was cut by 0 bases, the J end by 7 bases, with 7 bases between. The CDR3 is made up of 13 amino acids. The V gene's germline CDR1 is ENHRY and CDR2 SYGVKD. The CDR3 reads CAISESTAQPQHF. The CDR3 nucleotides read TGTGCCATCAGTGAGTCGACAGCCCAGCCCCAGCATTTT.

The V call is TRBV5-1, the J call TRBJ2-4; 8 bases are shared with TRBD2. V lost 4 bases, J lost 0 bases, and 15 bases stayed unmatched. The germline V gene has CDR1 SGHRS and CDR2 YFSETQ. This CDR3 region has 19 residues. In nucleotides, the CDR3 is TGCGCCAGCAGCCCTCGAGGGCCAGCGGGGGAGCTAGCCAAAAACATTCAGTACTTC. It yields the protein CASSPRGPAGELAKNIQYF.

In regard to this clonotype: At one boundary the junction diverges from the germline segment, which might be a read error. V is TRBV28 and J is TRBJ2-7; D might be TRBD1 (5 bases). CDR1 is MDHEN and CDR2 is SYDVKM in the germline V gene. This CDR3 is built from 17 residues. The CDR3, as DNA: TGTGCCAGCACCCCCAAGGGGTGGTATGTATCCTCCTACGAGCAGGACTTC. This sequence encodes CASTPKGWYVSSYEQDF.

V gene TRBV5-1 combines with J gene TRBJ2-5; D remains unclear. Germline lookup yields CDR1 SGHRS and CDR2 YFSETQ. V lost 4 bases to trimming and J lost 1 base, with 11 bases between them. This CDR3 has 14 residues. The CDR3 loop reads CASSGGRSQETQYF. The CDR3 DNA sequence: TGCGCCAGCAGCGGCGGACGGAGCCAAGAGACCCAGTACTTC. The variable domain in full, with the rest retrieved from reference TRBV5-1 and TRBJ2-5, is KAGVTQTPRYLIKTRGQQVTLSCSPISGHRSVSWYQQTPGQGLQFLFEYFSETQRNKGNFPGRFSGRQFSNSRSEMNVSTLELGDSALYLCASSGGRSQETQYFGPGTRLLVL.

This rearrangement joins TRBV7-6 to TRBJ2-7; D remains unclear. CDR1 and CDR2 (germline): SGHVS, FNYEAQ. This CDR3 has 13 residues. V was pared by 8 bases and J by 1 base, with 12 bases between. CDR3 nucleotides: TGTGCCAGCGGCCGCGGAGATTCCTACGAGCAGTACTTC. This sequence encodes CASGRGDSYEQYF.

This clonotype was seen only a few times. This sequence joins TRBV3-1 and TRBJ1-1; weak D call: TRBD1 (5 bases). The germline gives CDR1 LGHDT, CDR2 YNNKEL (reference sequence). V was clipped by 5 bases and J by 5 bases, with 18 bases between them. There are 15 residues in the CDR3. This CDR3 is CASSSSGGWGTEAFF. The CDR3 coding sequence is TGTGCCAGCAGCTCTTCCGGGGGATGGGGGACTGAAGCTTTCTTT.

The sample holds a few counts of this clonotype. This chain connects TRBV4-1 to TRBJ1-4, with D perhaps TRBD1 (5 bases). Germline V gene sequence: CDR1 MGHRA, CDR2 YSYEKL. The CDR3 runs to 15 residues. The V end was cut by 0 bases, the J end by 11 bases, with 16 bases between. The CDR3 DNA sequence: TGCGCCAGCAGCCAAGATCATAGTGCCGGGGGGAAACTGTTTTTT. Amino acids: CASSQDHSAGGKLFF.

This clonotype was found a few times. The chain links TRBV7-9 to TRBJ1-1, with D tentatively TRBD1 (6 bases). The germline V gene encodes CDR1 SEHNR and CDR2 FQNEAQ (reference sequence). The CDR3 is 13 amino acids. Trimming cost V 3 bases and J 7 bases, with 12 bases left between them. CDR3 in amino acids: CASSLTGANEAFF. The CDR3 nucleotides read TGTGCCAGCAGCTTGACAGGAGCAAATGAAGCTTTCTTT.

This chain links TRBV20-1 with TRBJ2-1; possibly TRBD1 or TRBD2 for D (6 bases each). The germline CDR1 and CDR2 sequences are DFQATT and SNEGSKA (reference sequence). The CDR3 has 16 amino acids. Trimming stripped 6 bases from V and 0 bases from J, with 18 bases between. In nucleotides, the CDR3 is TGCAGTGCCACTAGGGCCAGGGGAGGCTCCTACAATGAGCAGTTCTTC. This codes for CSATRARGGSYNEQFF.

The chain recombines TRBV28 with TRBJ1-2; D gene unclear. CDR1 MDHEN and CDR2 SYDVKM come from the germline V gene. CDR3 length: 13 residues. V was shortened by 3 bases and J by 7 bases, with 12 bases between the two germline ends. In DNA form, the CDR3 reads TGTGCCAGCAGTTTGCACAGTACGTCTGGCTACACCTTC. It yields the protein CASSLHSTSGYTF.

The rearrangement uses TRBV15 and TRBJ1-5; D might be TRBD1 (6 bases). The CDR3 runs to 16 residues. V was cut by 0 bases and J by 0 bases, with 9 bases left in between. Per the germline V gene, CDR1 is LNHNV and CDR2 is YYDKDF (reference sequence). The CDR3 DNA is TGTGCCACCAGCAGAGATCCAGGGGCTAGCAATCAGCCCCAGCATTTT. This codes for CATSRDPGASNQPQHF.